What follows are 25 T cell receptor beta chains derived from one specimen sequenced in a study of blood T cells in healthy people across ages. The authors ran a second PCR of roughly 6 to 11 cycles using a sample-barcoded 5' primer and a J-beta primer mix. Using its own MiXCR run on the 5' RACE reads, TCRdb lists one record per CDR3 protein. The sample comprises around 1,000,000 distinct CDR3 sequences, under 30% of which are singletons, and approximately 0.71% rests with the top ten. The same specimen was also included in a second study, on T cells of mothers and their children.

Material: blood. Receptors were obtained from a girl aged 2-10 years in good health.

At least ten counts were recorded for this clonotype. The chain combines TRBV11-2 with TRBJ2-7; D is unresolved. V was pared by 1 base and J by 7 bases, with 17 bases between. Germline V gene sequence: CDR1 SGHAT, CDR2 FQNNGV. The CDR3 is made up of 15 amino acids. This CDR3 reads CASSLGVGPSLEQYF. In nucleotides, the CDR3 is TGTGCCAGCAGCTTAGGGGTCGGGCCGTCGTTGGAGCAGTACTTC.

The chain carries TRBV6-6 and TRBJ1-2, with D possibly matching TRBD1 (5 bases). Per the germline V gene, CDR1 is MNHNY and CDR2 is SVGAGI (reference sequence). With 7 bases removed from V and 4 bases from J, the gap between germline ends came to 13 bases. The CDR3 loop spans 13 amino acids. The CDR3 DNA reads TGTGCCAGCATCGCGGGGGGATTCTATGGCTACACCTTC. Translation: CASIAGGFYGYTF.

Only a few counts were recorded for this clonotype. At one of its ends the junction is not consistent with the germline gene, which may arise from a read error. The rearrangement joins TRBV6-1 to TRBJ2-7, with 9 bases aligning to TRBD2. The germline CDR1 and CDR2 sequences are MNHNS and SASEGT. The CDR3 consists of 15 residues. The CDR3 protein is CASSEEAGGSYEQYF. The CDR3 DNA reads as TGTGCCAGCAGTGAAGAAGCGGGGGGCTCCTATGAGCAGTACTTC.

The chain employs TRBV5-1 and TRBJ2-1, with 10 positions matching TRBD2. The CDR3 runs to 19 residues. Losses at the gene ends were 5 bases for V and 0 bases for J; bases not matched to a gene: 14. CDR1 SGHRS and CDR2 YFSETQ come from the germline V gene. As DNA, the CDR3 is TGCGCCAGCAGGAAACTAGCGGGGATGAAGACGAGCTCCTACAATGAGCAGTTCTTC. Translated, it gives CASRKLAGMKTSSYNEQFF. The full variable domain, with the rest looked up from reference TRBV5-1 and TRBJ2-1, is KAGVTQTPRYLIKTRGQQVTLSCSPISGHRSVSWYQQTPGQGLQFLFEYFSETQRNKGNFPGRFSGRQFSNSRSEMNVSTLELGDSALYLCASRKLAGMKTSSYNEQFFGPGTRLTVL.

The rearrangement links TRBV10-3 to TRBJ2-5; 10 bases line up with TRBD2. This CDR3 has 13 amino acids. Germline V gene data show CDR1 as ENHRY and CDR2 as SYGVKD. V gave up 9 bases and J gave up 5 bases; unmatched junction bases: 6. The CDR3 sequence: CAMSGRAAETQYF. CDR3 DNA sequence: TGTGCCATGAGCGGGAGGGCGGCTGAGACCCAGTACTTC.

The DNA of the CDR3 is TGTGCCAGCAGCGCGGGGACCGTGAAACTCACAGATACGCAGTATTTT. This sequence encodes CASSAGTVKLTDTQYF. The chain carries TRBV13 and TRBJ2-3; a weak D match, TRBD2 (6 bases). Germline loops: CDR1 PRHDT, CDR2 FYEKMQ (reference sequence). V was shortened by 5 bases and J by 2 bases, with 17 bases between the two germline ends. The CDR3 is made up of 16 amino acids.

This sequence joins TRBV28 and TRBJ2-1; D call uncertain. The CDR3 totals 16 residues. The V and J ends lost 1 base and 4 bases respectively, with 14 bases between them. Per germline, CDR1 MDHEN and CDR2 SYDVKM. The CDR3 spells CASSLSARIRYNEQFF. The CDR3 region has the DNA TGTGCCAGCAGTTTATCGGCCCGTATTAGATACAATGAGCAGTTCTTC.

In its sample, this clonotype was seen a few times. V and J are TRBV6-1 and TRBJ1-1; TRBD1 might be the D (6 bases). From germline, CDR1 is MNHNS and CDR2 SASEGT. The CDR3 covers 14 residues. Trimming removed 2 bases from V and 3 bases from J, with 10 bases in between. In DNA form, the CDR3 reads TGTGCCAGCAGTGAACAGGGGCCACACACTGAAGCTTTCTTT. Amino acids: CASSEQGPHTEAFF.

This clonotype was seen more than once but under ten times. The chain is built from TRBV7-2 and TRBJ2-5; tentatively, D is TRBD1 (6 bases). The ends were cut back, 4 bases at V and 1 base at J, with 10 bases in the middle. Germline CDR1 SGHTA, CDR2 FQGNSA. The CDR3 loop spans 14 amino acids. CDR3 in DNA: TGTGCCAGCAGCTACAGGGCTTTCCAAGAGACCCAGTACTTC. It encodes CASSYRAFQETQYF.

The chain uses TRBV20-1 and TRBJ1-2, with D perhaps matching TRBD1 (5 bases). V lost 1 base, J lost 8 bases, and 17 bases lay in between. CDR3 size: 14 residues. Germline assignment: CDR1 DFQATT and CDR2 SNEGSKA (reference sequence). CDR3 coding DNA: TGCAGTGCTAGAGGAACCGGCAGGGTGGGAGGCTACACCTTC. Amino acid sequence: CSARGTGRVGGYTF.

This clonotype was picked up a small number of times. The V and J genes are TRBV7-2 and TRBJ2-3, with D perhaps TRBD2 (6 bases). Germline V gene data show CDR1 as SGHTA and CDR2 as FQGNSA. The CDR3 is made up of 16 amino acids. Trimming left V 4 bases short and J 1 base short, with 15 bases between. CDR3 amino acids: CASSYIRSSGTDTQYF. CDR3 coding DNA: TGTGCCAGCAGCTATATTCGGTCTAGCGGCACAGATACGCAGTATTTT. Variable domain in full (rest from reference TRBV7-2 and TRBJ2-3): GAGVSQSPSNKVTEKGKDVELRCDPISGHTALYWYRQSLGQGLEFLIYFQGNSAPDKSGLPSDRFSAERTGGSVSTLTIQRTQQEDSAVYLCASSYIRSSGTDTQYFGPGTRLTVL.

This chain links TRBV6-2 or TRBV6-3 with TRBJ1-2; weak D call: TRBD1 (6 bases). CDR3 size: 15 residues. Trimming removed 6 bases from V and 2 bases from J, with 16 bases in between. Germline V gives CDR1 MNHEY, CDR2 SVGEGT. CDR3 in DNA: TGTGCCAGCAGGACGGGGGCAGCCGGCAACTATGGCTACACCTTC. Residues: CASRTGAAGNYGYTF.

The chain combines TRBV29-1 with TRBJ2-2; 7 bases align to TRBD1. The CDR3 loop spans 14 amino acids. Germline CDR1 is SQVTM and CDR2 is ANQGSEA. Trimming cost V 4 bases and J 7 bases; bases outside gene matches: 9. The CDR3 DNA reads as TGCAGCGTTGCAGGGGGAGACGGAGGCGGGGAGCTGTTTTTT. Protein: CSVAGGDGGGELFF.

The V call is TRBV14, the J call TRBJ1-4; D not resolved. The CDR3 covers 12 residues. V was clipped by 7 bases and J by 8 bases, with 11 bases between them. The germline gives CDR1 SGHDN, CDR2 FVKESK. In nucleotides, the CDR3 is TGTGCCAGCAACTCCCCCCCCGAAAAACTGTTTTTT. Translated: CASNSPPEKLFF.

This clonotype came up a few times. The junction shows a germline mismatch at one end, possibly a read error. The chain has TRBV4-3 and TRBJ1-4, with D possibly being TRBD1 (5 bases). This CDR3 spans 19 amino acids. CDR1 and CDR2 (germline): LGHNA, YSLEER. CDR3 residues: CACSQGPGTAEVTNEKLFF. Here the CDR3 DNA reads TGCGCCTGCAGCCAAGGGCCCGGGACGGCCGAGGTCACCAATGAAAAACTGTTTTTT.

At least ten counts were recorded for this clonotype. This rearrangement joins TRBV7-8 to TRBJ1-2, with D possibly matching TRBD1 (5 bases). Per germline, CDR1 SGHVS and CDR2 FQNEAQ. V was trimmed by 0 bases and J by 5 bases, leaving 22 bases between them. The CDR3 has 18 residues. CDR3: CASSLALTPGPGTYGYTF. The CDR3, as DNA: TGTGCCAGCAGCTTAGCCCTTACTCCGGGACCCGGTACTTATGGCTACACCTTC.

This clonotype was seen a few times. The gene calls are TRBV3-1 and TRBJ1-1; a possible D gene is TRBD1 (6 bases). The CDR3 contains 12 residues. Trimming took 1 base from V and 10 from J, leaving 10 bases between them. The germline gives CDR1 LGHDT, CDR2 YNNKEL (reference sequence). The CDR3 protein is CASSQGRGSAFF. CDR3 in DNA: TGTGCCAGCAGCCAAGGAAGGGGGTCAGCTTTCTTT.

This clonotype was picked up a small number of times. This sequence joins TRBV15 and TRBJ2-3; D is perhaps TRBD2 (6 bases). There are 15 residues in the CDR3. The V end lost 5 bases, the J end lost 5 bases, and 17 bases lay between the germline ends. Germline CDR1 reads LNHNV; CDR2 reads YYDKDF (reference sequence). The DNA of the CDR3 is TGTGCCACCAGCGCCAGAGCCGGGAGTCTAGATACGCAGTATTTT. It yields the protein CATSARAGSLDTQYF.

The rearrangement uses TRBV3-1 and TRBJ1-3, with TRBD1 as a possible D gene (5 bases). Trimming shortened V by 1 base and J by 4 bases, and 14 bases separated the two germline ends. Germline V CDR1 and CDR2: LGHDT, YNNKEL (reference sequence). The CDR3 loop spans 16 amino acids. This chain's CDR3 is CASSQAGGVSGNTIYF. In DNA, the CDR3 is TGTGCCAGCAGCCAAGCCGGGGGGGTGTCAGGAAACACCATATATTTT.

For this clonotype: This clone may be a read error of a much larger clone one base away. The chain combines TRBV7-2 with TRBJ2-4; tentative D call: TRBD1 (6 bases). Between the trimmed V and J ends, which lost 1 base and 16 bases, there was a span of 20 bases. Per germline, CDR1 SGHTA and CDR2 FQGNSA. This CDR3 comprises 14 residues. In DNA form, the CDR3 reads TGTGCCAGCAGCTTAGAGTTTTGGAGGACAGAGAGTTACTTC. Protein product: CASSLEFWRTESYF.

This clonotype was detected only a few times. The chain joins TRBV5-1 to TRBJ2-1; 10 bases are a match to TRBD2. This CDR3 comprises 16 residues. The V and J ends lost 3 bases and 4 bases, in that order; junction bases with no gene match: 7. CDR1 is SGHRS, CDR2 YFSETQ, per germline. The CDR3 protein is CASSSRISGGYNEQFF. CDR3 DNA: TGCGCCAGCAGCTCTCGGATTAGCGGGGGGTACAATGAGCAGTTCTTC.

The chain combines TRBV5-1 with TRBJ2-5; perhaps TRBD2 as D (6 bases). The J call could be wrong; TRBJ2-1 is a better fit for the DNA end. CDR3 size: 15 residues. Germline-derived CDR1 and CDR2 are SGHRS and YFSETQ. This CDR3 reads CASSSSGDFGDEQFF. The CDR3 bases are TGCGCCAGCAGCTCTTCGGGAGACTTTGGGGATGAGCAGTTCTTC.

In its sample, this clonotype was seen a few times. The chain recombines TRBV5-1 with TRBJ2-1; perhaps TRBD2 as D (6 bases). The CDR3 consists of 14 residues. CDR1 is SGHRS, CDR2 YFSETQ, per germline. Between the trimmed V and J ends, which lost 5 bases and 5 bases, there was a span of 14 bases. The CDR3 here is CASRMEGFNNEQFF. The CDR3 DNA reads TGCGCCAGCAGGATGGAGGGTTTCAACAATGAGCAGTTCTTC.

The CDR3 spells CATSGVGLEKLFF. CDR3 sequence (DNA): TGTGCCACCTCGGGAGTAGGTCTTGAAAAACTGTTTTTT. This chain uses TRBV18 with TRBJ1-4; no clear D. Trimming shortened V by 10 bases and J by 7 bases, and 16 bases separated the two germline ends. The CDR3 sequence is 13 residues long. The V gene's germline CDR1 is KGHSH and CDR2 LQKENI.

CDR3 nucleotide sequence: TGTGCCAGCAGCTTAGGGGGCGTAGCGGGGGGGCCGTACGAGCAGTACTTC. Protein: CASSLGGVAGGPYEQYF. This chain links TRBV7-2 with TRBJ2-7; 11 bases line up with TRBD2. Germline CDR1 reads SGHTA; CDR2 reads FQGNSA. The CDR3 covers 17 residues. Unmatched junction bases numbered 9, after V lost 1 base and J lost 4 bases.